The clone carrying this T cell receptor beta chain came up many times. Its antigen is still unknown. Specified time point: sample taken at primary tumor resection. TCRs were sequenced from unsorted whole RNA of tumor, nontumor lung or PBMC. Donors were fewer than 90 untreated early-stage non-small cell lung cancer patients. This sample is drawn from a study of spatial heterogeneity in lung cancer. Study-level points and caveats: At tumor resection, ubiquitous expanded TCRs were detected in blood more often than later.

Trimming removed 3 bases from V and 6 bases from J, with 9 bases in between. The CDR3 is made up of 12 amino acids. The V gene's germline CDR1 is MNHNY and CDR2 SVGAGI (reference sequence). TCR cDNA molecules were tagged individually, and each one carried a unique molecular identifier. TCRdb fed the 5' RACE reads into MiXCR, producing one record per CDR3 protein. The repertoire includes tens of thousands of distinct CDR3 sequences, 3% to 3.5% of them detected once, and 29% sits in the top ten. This sample comprised PBMCs, obtained at surgery. The rearrangement joins TRBV6-6 to TRBJ2-7, with D tentatively TRBD2 (7 bases). This clonotype originated in a female donor with early-stage non-small cell lung cancer. In DNA, the CDR3 is TGTGCCAGCAGTTATGGGGGGGCCGAGCAGTACTTC. Its translation is CASSYGGAEQYF.